Listed below are T cell receptor beta chains from one sample, sequenced in a study of CD8 T cells in Susac syndrome. One entry per CDR3 protein results from TCRdb running MiXCR on the immunoSEQ multiplex PCR reads. There are roughly 150,000 distinct CDR3 sequences in the sample; 85% to 95% occur only once, and just over 0.2% lies in the top ten. The sequencing sample was made of CD8+ T cells from PBMCs. These receptors were taken from a human donor with multiple sclerosis. CDR3s include the opening cysteine and the closing phenylalanine or tryptophan. The order of the fields is clone size, V gene, J gene, CDR3 length, CDR3 protein. Where a row states a size, it is once, few, many or the class of an expanded clone; other rows omit it.

NA,TRBV20-1,TRBJ2-5,16,CSARDQRGAYQETQYF
NA,TRBV2,TRBJ2-3,16,CASSDLAAVNTDTQYF
NA,TRBV28,TRBJ2-7,15,CASSLGTISSYEQYF
NA,TRBV5-6,TRBJ1-5,13,CASSSGLPGAQHF
NA,TRBV30,TRBJ1-2,13,CAWSSGTGDGYTF
NA,TRBV15,TRBJ2-5,14,CATSTGAPPETQYF
NA,TRBV5-1,TRBJ2-5,15,CASSTAGQGVRAQYF
NA,TRBV2,TRBJ2-7,14,CASSVRGTDYEQYF
once,TRBV30,TRBJ1-4,13,CAWSVGRGEKLFF
NA,TRBV28,TRBJ2-5,16,CASSLDLTGYGETQYF
NA,TRBV3-1,TRBJ2-1,14,CASSQGTGVDEQFF
NA,TRBV27,TRBJ2-3,14,CASKDPGATDTQYF
NA,TRBV29-1,TRBJ1-1,16,CSVELAGTGVNTEAFF
NA,TRBV12-5,TRBJ1-2,15,CASGLGLGTNYGYTF
NA,TRBV25-1,TRBJ2-3,12,CASKGVTDTQYF
NA,TRBV19,TRBJ1-1,13,CASSIRGSGVAFF
NA,TRBV20-1,TRBJ2-3,18,CSARPYGLAGPLRDTQYF
NA,TRBV7-6,TRBJ2-5,16,CASSPSSGGARETQYF
NA,TRBV6-5,TRBJ1-2,17,CASSYSNPRGRDYGYTF
NA,TRBV4-1,TRBJ2-7,15,CASSQVAGDSYEQYF
NA,TRBV29-1,TRBJ2-3,15,CSVYGGLRAADTQYF
few,TRBV5-4,TRBJ2-3,16,CASSEDWGLSTDTQYF
NA,TRBV12-3/TRBV12-4,TRBJ2-6,17,CASSQGQGLSGANVLTF
NA,TRBV7-3,TRBJ2-1,14,CASSLNRGRNEQFF
NA,TRBV12-3/TRBV12-4,TRBJ2-5,13,CASSLRVGETQYF
NA,TRBV27,TRBJ2-7,15,CASSSNRDTFYEQYF
NA,TRBV19,TRBJ2-3,14,CASRQTVYSDTQYF
NA,TRBV27,TRBJ1-1,14,CASSLRGRGTEAFF
NA,TRBV7-6,TRBJ2-5,15,CASSLGGREAETQYF
NA,TRBV9,TRBJ2-5,15,CASSVGPNYQETQYF
NA,TRBV27,TRBJ1-2,14,CASSFDGTNYGYTF
once,TRBV30,TRBJ2-1,15,CAWSPGTGSYNEQFF
NA,TRBV21-1,TRBJ2-1,13,CASSKERNNEQFF
NA,TRBV5-1,TRBJ1-2,15,CASSLAIGPSYGYTF
once,TRBV9,TRBJ2-1,14,CASSTGRGVNEQFF
NA,TRBV11-2,TRBJ1-6,14,CASRQGFRNSPLHF
NA,TRBV29-1,TRBJ2-1,17,CSVEGPGHGQIYNEQFF
NA,TRBV27,TRBJ2-7,13,CASRVQEAYEQYF
NA,TRBV14,TRBJ1-1,13,CASSRGRETEAFF
NA,TRBV6-2/TRBV6-3,TRBJ1-1,11,CASLGGREAFF
NA,TRBV30,TRBJ1-1,12,CAWSFGNTEAFF
NA,TRBV2,TRBJ2-1,16,CASSGTDRGGLGEQFF